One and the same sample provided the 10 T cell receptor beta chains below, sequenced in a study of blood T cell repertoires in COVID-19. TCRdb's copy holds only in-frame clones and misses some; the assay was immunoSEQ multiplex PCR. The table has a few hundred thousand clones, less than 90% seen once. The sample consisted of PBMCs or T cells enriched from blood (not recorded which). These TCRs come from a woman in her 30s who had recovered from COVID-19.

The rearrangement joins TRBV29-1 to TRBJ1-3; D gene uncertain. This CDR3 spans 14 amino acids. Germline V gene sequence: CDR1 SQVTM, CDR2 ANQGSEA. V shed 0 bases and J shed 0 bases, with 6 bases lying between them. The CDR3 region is CSVEDLRSGNTIYF. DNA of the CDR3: TGCAGCGTTGAAGATCTCCGCTCTGGAAACACCATATATTTT.

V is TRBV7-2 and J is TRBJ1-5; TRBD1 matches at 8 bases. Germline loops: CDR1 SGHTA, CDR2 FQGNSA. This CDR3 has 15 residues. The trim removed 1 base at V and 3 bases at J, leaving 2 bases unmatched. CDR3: CASSLGTGNNQPQHF. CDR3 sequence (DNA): TGTGCCAGCAGCTTAGGGACAGGGAACAATCAGCCCCAGCATTTT.

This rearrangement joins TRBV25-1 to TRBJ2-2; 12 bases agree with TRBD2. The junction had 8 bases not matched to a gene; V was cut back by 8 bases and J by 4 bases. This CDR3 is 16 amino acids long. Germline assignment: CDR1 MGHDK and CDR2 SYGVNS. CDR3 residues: CASCPTSGSLTGELFF. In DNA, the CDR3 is TGTGCCAGCTGCCCGACTAGCGGGAGTCTCACCGGGGAGCTGTTTTTT. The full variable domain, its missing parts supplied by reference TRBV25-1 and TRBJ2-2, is EADIYQTPRYLVIGTGKKITLECSQTMGHDKMYWYQQDPGMELHLIHYSYGVNSTEKGDLSSESTVSRIRTEHFPLTLESARPSHTSQYLCASCPTSGSLTGELFFGEGSRLTVL.

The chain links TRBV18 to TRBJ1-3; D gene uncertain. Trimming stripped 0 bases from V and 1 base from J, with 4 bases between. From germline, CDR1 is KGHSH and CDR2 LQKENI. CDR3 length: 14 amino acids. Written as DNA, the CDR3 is TGTGCCAGCTCACCACCCTTTTCTGGAAACACCATATATTTT. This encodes CASSPPFSGNTIYF. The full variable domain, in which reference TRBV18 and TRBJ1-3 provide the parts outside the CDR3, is NAGVMQNPRHLVRRRGQEARLRCSPMKGHSHVYWYRQLPEEGLKFMVYLQKENIIDESGMPKERFSAEFPKEGPSILRIQQVVRGDSAAYFCASSPPFSGNTIYFGEGSWLTVV.

In DNA, the CDR3 is TGTGCCAGCAGCTCAGGGACTAGCGGGTTAAATGAGCAGTTCTTC. Amino acids: CASSSGTSGLNEQFF. The genes are TRBV7-8 and TRBJ2-1; TRBD2 matches at 12 bases. This CDR3 spans 15 amino acids. Germline lookup yields CDR1 SGHVS and CDR2 FQNEAQ. J gave up 7 bases and V 4 bases, and 5 bases lay outside the gene matches.

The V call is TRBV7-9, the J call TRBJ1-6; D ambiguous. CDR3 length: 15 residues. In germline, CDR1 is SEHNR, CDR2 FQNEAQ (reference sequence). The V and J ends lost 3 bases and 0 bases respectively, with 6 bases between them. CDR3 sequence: CASSFSSSYNSPLHF. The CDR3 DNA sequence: TGTGCCAGCAGCTTTTCTAGCTCCTATAATTCACCCCTCCACTTT.

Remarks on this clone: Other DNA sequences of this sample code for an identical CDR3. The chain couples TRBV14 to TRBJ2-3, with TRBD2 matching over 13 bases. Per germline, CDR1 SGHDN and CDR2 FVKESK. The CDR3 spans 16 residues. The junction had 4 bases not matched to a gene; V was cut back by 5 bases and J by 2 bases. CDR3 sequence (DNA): TGTGCCAGCAGCAGACTAGCGGGAGGAATCACAGATACGCAGTATTTT. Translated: CASSRLAGGITDTQYF.

The CDR3 region has the DNA TGTGCCTGGAGTGTTGGAAAGCGGGGGGGCGTTAATGAGCAGTTCTTC. Translating it yields CAWSVGKRGGVNEQFF. The chain uses TRBV30 and TRBJ2-1; 10 nucleotides line up with TRBD2. Trimming removed 0 bases from V and 7 bases from J; junction bases left unmatched: 9. Germline V gene data show CDR1 as GTSNPN and CDR2 as SVGIG (reference sequence). This CDR3 contains 16 residues.

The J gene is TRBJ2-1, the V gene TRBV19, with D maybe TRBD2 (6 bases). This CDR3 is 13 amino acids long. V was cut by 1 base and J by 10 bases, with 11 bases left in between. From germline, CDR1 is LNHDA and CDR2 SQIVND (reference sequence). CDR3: CASSIGGAGEQFF. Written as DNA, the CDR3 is TGTGCCAGTAGTATAGGAGGGGCGGGAGAGCAGTTCTTC. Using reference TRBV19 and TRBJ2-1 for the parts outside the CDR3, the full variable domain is DGGITQSPKYLFRKEGQNVTLSCEQNLNHDAMYWYRQDPGQGLRLIYYSQIVNDFQKGDIAEGYSVSREKKESFPLTVTSAQKNPTAFYLCASSIGGAGEQFFGPGTRLTVL.

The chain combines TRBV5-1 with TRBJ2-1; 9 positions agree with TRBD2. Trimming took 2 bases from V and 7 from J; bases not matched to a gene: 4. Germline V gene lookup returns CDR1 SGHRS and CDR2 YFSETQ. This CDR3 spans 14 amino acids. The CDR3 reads CASSFGLATNEQFF. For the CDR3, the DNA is TGCGCCAGCAGCTTTGGACTAGCGACGAATGAGCAGTTCTTC.